These T cell receptor beta chains were read from a single sample in a study of cytomegalovirus exposure and HLA in healthy donors. Using immunoSEQ multiplex PCR, the repertoire was profiled, and TCRdb retains in-frame clones only, with some absent. The sample comprises 130,000 or so clones, approximately 8.7% of which are singletons, and 4.5% to 7% rests with the top ten. Sample: PBMCs. Every receptor here comes from a man aged 40-55 years in good health and CMV-seronegative. The CDR3 runs from the conserved cysteine through the conserved F or W. Each record gives: D gene, clone size, V gene, J gene, CDR3 DNA, CDR3 protein. The D gene is left open where the match is weak. Clone size is stated in some rows and not others, as once, few, many or a class when expanded.

D: TRBD1
size: few
V: TRBV5-1
J: TRBJ2-6
DNA: TGCGCCAGCAGCCGAGACAGGGCTGGGGCCAACGTCCTGACTTTC
CDR3: CASSRDRAGANVLTF

D: TRBD1
size: few
V: TRBV27
J: TRBJ2-6
DNA: TGTGCCAGCAGAGGGGACAGGGGTTTTGGGGCCAACGTCCTGACTTTC
CDR3: CASRGDRGFGANVLTF

D: TRBD1
size: few
V: TRBV28
J: TRBJ1-4
DNA: TGTGCCAGCAGTTCGACAGGGGTTGATGAAAAACTGTTTTTT
CDR3: CASSSTGVDEKLFF

D: -
size: few
V: TRBV30
J: TRBJ1-2
DNA: TGTGCCTGGAGCGGTGGGAGGGCCGGGAGATGGGGCTACACCTTC
CDR3: CAWSGGRAGRWGYTF

D: -
size: -
V: TRBV2
J: TRBJ1-1
DNA: TGTGCCAGCAGGGGGCTGGGGCTGGAGGGCACTGAAGCTTTCTTT
CDR3: CASRGLGLEGTEAFF

D: TRBD1
size: few
V: TRBV28
J: TRBJ2-7
DNA: TGTGCCAGCAGTTTACCTCGGGACAGGCCCTCCTACGAGCAGTACTTC
CDR3: CASSLPRDRPSYEQYF

D: -
size: -
V: TRBV7-3
J: TRBJ2-1
DNA: TGTGCCAGCAGCTTAACCGACGATGGGGGCGCCTCCTACAATGAGCAGTTCTTC
CDR3: CASSLTDDGGASYNEQFF

D: -
size: -
V: TRBV7-9
J: TRBJ2-1
DNA: TGTGCCAGCAGGGATACAGGGTTGTCGATTTACAATGAGCAGTTCTTC
CDR3: CASRDTGLSIYNEQFF

D: TRBD2
size: -
V: TRBV5-6
J: TRBJ2-1
DNA: TGTGCCAGCAGCTTGGGGGGCGGGGGTGCCTACAATGAGCAGTTCTTC
CDR3: CASSLGGGGAYNEQFF

D: -
size: -
V: TRBV7-9
J: TRBJ2-1
DNA: TGTGCCAGCAGCCTTAGTCCTAGTAATGAGCAGTTCTTC
CDR3: CASSLSPSNEQFF

D: TRBD1
size: few
V: TRBV14
J: TRBJ1-1
DNA: TGTGCCAGCAGCCCAGCCCCCAGGGGGTACACTGAAGCTTTCTTT
CDR3: CASSPAPRGYTEAFF

D: TRBD1
size: few
V: TRBV11-2
J: TRBJ1-1
DNA: TGTGCCAGCAGAACACGGACAGGGTCCAGCGCTGAAGCTTTCTTT
CDR3: CASRTRTGSSAEAFF

D: -
size: -
V: TRBV7-8
J: TRBJ1-4
DNA: TGTGCCAGCAGCTGGAGGCCAACTAATGAAAAACTGTTTTTT
CDR3: CASSWRPTNEKLFF

D: -
size: few
V: TRBV7-2
J: TRBJ2-1
DNA: TGTGCCAGCAGCCTCGACAGCTACAATGAGCAGTTCTTC
CDR3: CASSLDSYNEQFF

D: -
size: -
V: TRBV5-1
J: TRBJ1-3
DNA: TGCGCCAGCAGCTCGGACGGGGACTCTGGAAACACCATATATTTT
CDR3: CASSSDGDSGNTIYF

D: -
size: -
V: TRBV5-1
J: TRBJ2-7
DNA: TGCGCCAGCTCAGAGGGTCTCAAATACGAGCAGTACTTC
CDR3: CASSEGLKYEQYF

D: TRBD1
size: few
V: TRBV30
J: TRBJ1-6
DNA: TGTGCCCATGACAGGGCCGATAATTCACCCCTCCACTTT
CDR3: CAHDRADNSPLHF

D: -
size: -
V: TRBV10-2
J: TRBJ1-2
DNA: TGCGCCAGCAGTGACGCGGGCGACTATGGCTACACCTTC
CDR3: CASSDAGDYGYTF

D: TRBD1
size: few
V: TRBV18
J: TRBJ1-2
DNA: TGTGCCAGCTCACCAGGACAGGGAGTCTTCTATGGCTACACCTTC
CDR3: CASSPGQGVFYGYTF

D: -
size: -
V: TRBV4-1
J: TRBJ2-7
DNA: TGCACCAGCAGCCAAGTCGTAACAGATAGGGGCGAGCAGTACTTC
CDR3: CTSSQVVTDRGEQYF

D: TRBD1
size: -
V: TRBV5-1
J: TRBJ1-1
DNA: TGCGCCAGCAGCTTCGCGGAGACCAGGGGGCTGACTGAAGCTTTCTTT
CDR3: CASSFAETRGLTEAFF

D: TRBD1
size: -
V: TRBV6-5
J: TRBJ2-7
DNA: TGTGCCAGCAGTTACCGGACAGGCAACTACGAGCAGTACTTC
CDR3: CASSYRTGNYEQYF

D: -
size: -
V: TRBV9
J: TRBJ2-3
DNA: TGTGCCAGCAGACCGGATGGAGGCACAGATACGCAGTATTTT
CDR3: CASRPDGGTDTQYF

D: TRBD1
size: -
V: TRBV11-2
J: TRBJ1-2
DNA: TGTGCCAGCAGCGTGGGACAGGGAGCCAGTGGCTACACCTTC
CDR3: CASSVGQGASGYTF

D: -
size: few
V: TRBV4-1
J: TRBJ1-2
DNA: TGCGCCAGCAGCCAAGGGCCTCGGGAGGGGACCTATGGCTACACCTTC
CDR3: CASSQGPREGTYGYTF

D: TRBD1
size: -
V: TRBV6-1
J: TRBJ1-2
DNA: TGTGCCAGCAGTGAAGCCCGACAGGGCTATGGCTACACCTTC
CDR3: CASSEARQGYGYTF

D: -
size: -
V: TRBV6-5
J: TRBJ1-4
DNA: TGTGCCAGCAGTTCGCGCCTTGGGGGCGGCCCTGAAAAACTGTTTTTT
CDR3: CASSSRLGGGPEKLFF

D: TRBD1
size: -
V: TRBV7-9
J: TRBJ1-4
DNA: TGTGCCAGCAGCGAGGGACAGGGGCGCGAAAAACTGTTTTTT
CDR3: CASSEGQGREKLFF

D: -
size: few
V: TRBV7-6
J: TRBJ1-2
DNA: TGTGCCAGCACCTCGGGGGGCACCTTC
CDR3: CASTSGGTF

D: TRBD2
size: -
V: TRBV13
J: TRBJ2-7
DNA: TGTGCCAGCAGCAGTGGGAGGGCAGCCTACGAGCAGTACTTC
CDR3: CASSSGRAAYEQYF

D: -
size: few
V: TRBV5-6
J: TRBJ1-6
DNA: TGTGCCAGCAGCTTGATGGGGGCTACGAATTCACCCCTCCACTTT
CDR3: CASSLMGATNSPLHF

D: -
size: -
V: TRBV5-1
J: TRBJ2-1
DNA: TGCGCCAGCAGCTTAACAGGGACATCCTACAATGAGCAGTTCTTC
CDR3: CASSLTGTSYNEQFF

D: -
size: few
V: TRBV19
J: TRBJ1-5
DNA: TGTGCCAGTAGTATAAACCAACTCAATCAGCCCCAGCATTTT
CDR3: CASSINQLNQPQHF